The T cell receptor (beta chain) under discussion was sequenced for a study of T-cell reconstitution after alpha-beta-depleted transplantation in children (dated by TCRdb to the mid-2010s). Regarding the complete study: Using TCR repertoire profiling, the study quantitatively followed how T-cell immune reconstitution unfolded in children after TCRalphabeta/CD19-depleted allogeneic hematopoietic cell transplantation.

What the treatment or condition label conveys for this sample: allogeneic hematopoietic cell transplantation with graft depleted of TCRalphabeta T cells and CD19 B cells. The transplant recipients were children given TCRalphabeta/CD19-depleted allogeneic hematopoietic cell grafts. This clonotype was seen many times. Its specific antigen is unknown. No per-base quality is available; no much larger clone lies one base away. Library creation used PCR. Sequencing relied on an Illumina HiSeq 2500. TCR libraries were prepared with molecular barcoding, using unique molecular identifiers to normalize TCRbeta repertoire quantification. Starting from the raw public reads, TCRdb applied fastp trimming at Q25, assembled clones with MiXCR and retained in-frame beta chains. Rows with a matching CDR3 protein are joined into one entry that keeps the most common DNA and genes. For this sample the table gives over 200,000 distinct CDR3 sequences, of which under 13% were detected only once. About 28% of the sample lies in the top ten.

The cysteine opens and the phenylalanine closes a CDR3 of 15 amino acids. Solely the CDR3 DNA is kept, with 45 bases framed from the first base. After removal of 6 bases from V and 5 bases from J, the junction retains 15 bases not matched to a gene. Via the germline V gene (reference sequence), CDR1 is DFQATT and CDR2 SNEGSKA. The paper as a whole reports these results and caveats: In some patients, high TCRbeta diversity at day 60 was attributed to recipient T cells and intrathymic progenitors that had survived conditioning. Over subsequent months, a decline in hyperexpanded clone frequencies was noted, and after one year, T-cell counts and TCRbeta diversity were mostly ascribed to newly produced T cells. The apparently early alphabetaT-cell count recovery about two months after transplant was reportedly dependent on only several hundred rapidly expanded clones derived from non-depleted graft cells.

Sequencing was performed on PBMCs, taken before TCRalphabeta/CD19-depleted stem cell transplant. The receptor chain draws on TRBV20-1 and TRBJ2-5, and TRBD1 aligns with 7 junction nucleotides. The clonotype originates from a child less than two years old with acute myeloid leukemia, due to receive a stem cell transplant. The CDR3 corresponds to CSAGTPDRAGETQYF. The nucleotides are TGCAGTGCCGGTACCCCAGACAGGGCCGGGGAGACCCAGTACTTC.